The T cell receptor (beta chain) under discussion was sequenced for a study of T cell repertoires in cytomegalovirus infection. Background on the study: Evidence of both CMV infection and a matching HLA type came from public TCR beta signatures.

TCRdb reprocessed the reads via MiXCR and lists one record per CDR3 protein. Found here are about 310,000 distinct CDR3 sequences, roughly 25% of them singletons; the top ten hold 10% to 15%. Trimming cost V 4 bases and J 3 bases; bases outside gene matches: 5. Germline V gives CDR1 LGHDT, CDR2 YNNKEL (reference sequence). This CDR3 comprises 15 residues. This clonotype was counted at least ten times. Its antigen is undetermined. Study outcomes and limitations: Summed public TCR beta family frequency identified CMV carriers bearing the relevant HLA.

The chain joins TRBV3-1 to TRBJ2-3; 9 bases are shared with TRBD1. Sequencing used cultured PBMCs, obtained from culture after CMV antigen stimulation. This receptor was taken from a human donor in good health (CMV status not recorded). Some clones in this sample may be carry-over from other donors' samples. The CDR3 spells CASSRETGGTDTQYF. Here the CDR3 DNA reads TGTGCCAGCAGCCGAGAGACAGGGGGAACAGATACGCAGTATTTT.